These 24 T cell receptor beta chains share one sample of origin, sequenced in a study of CD8 T cells in seronegative destructive rheumatoid arthritis. Method: immunoSEQ multiplex PCR; TCRdb's copy keeps in-frame clones and lacks some. Among 10,000 to 15,000 clones listed, roughly 80% were seen once. Sequencing used CD8+ T cells from blood. The source is a woman aged 30 to 50 with seronegative destructive rheumatoid arthritis.

This clone was seen only a few times. The chain carries TRBV27 and TRBJ2-5; D unclear. The CDR3 has 13 residues. Germline V gene data show CDR1 as MNHEY and CDR2 as SMNVEV (reference sequence). The V and J ends lost 9 bases and 3 bases respectively, with 14 bases between them. CDR3 DNA: TGTGCCAGGACCCTGAAGGCGGAAGAGACCCAGTACTTC. The encoded protein is CARTLKAEETQYF.

The chain carries TRBV5-1 and TRBJ1-5; tentatively, D is TRBD1 (5 bases). The CDR3 is 14 amino acids. Trimming pared 5 bases from V and 11 bases from J, leaving 20 bases between. Germline CDR1 SGHRS, CDR2 YFSETQ. The CDR3 DNA reads TGCGCCAGCAGACCTTGGGGCGAGCGAAAGGCCCAGCATTTT. This codes for CASRPWGERKAQHF.

The chain carries TRBV27 and TRBJ1-5, with TRBD1 matching over 7 bases. J gave up 7 bases and V 6 bases, and 6 bases lay outside the gene matches. Germline loops: CDR1 MNHEY, CDR2 SMNVEV (reference sequence). The CDR3 sequence is 13 residues long. The CDR3 loop is CASSDTGDQPQHF. DNA of the CDR3: TGTGCCAGCAGCGATACAGGGGACCAGCCCCAGCATTTT.

This chain joins TRBV4-1 and TRBJ1-4; D is perhaps TRBD1 (5 bases). Trimming shortened V by 7 bases and J by 5 bases, and 14 bases separated the two germline ends. The CDR3 length is 14 residues. CDR1 MGHRA and CDR2 YSYEKL come from the germline V gene. In DNA form, the CDR3 reads TGCGCCAGCACCCCGGCCAACAGGAATGAAAAACTGTTTTTT. It encodes CASTPANRNEKLFF.

This clone was found once. The chain joins TRBV27 to TRBJ1-2, with 8 nucleotides matching TRBD1. The CDR3 contains 14 residues. In germline, CDR1 is MNHEY, CDR2 SMNVEV (reference sequence). V lost 2 bases, J lost 6 bases, and 5 bases stayed unmatched. Here the CDR3 DNA reads TGTGCCAGCAGTTTAAAATGGACAGGGCATGGCTACACCTTC. It yields the protein CASSLKWTGHGYTF.

This clone has just a few counts. The chain couples TRBV28 to TRBJ2-6, with 8 bases fitting TRBD1. CDR3 length equals 15 residues. The junction had 0 bases not matched to a gene; V was cut back by 3 bases and J by 2 bases. Germline V gene lookup returns CDR1 MDHEN and CDR2 SYDVKM. This CDR3 reads CASSLTGAGANVLTF. CDR3 DNA sequence: TGTGCCAGCAGTTTGACAGGGGCTGGGGCCAACGTCCTGACTTTC.

The chain joins TRBV6-5 to TRBJ2-5, with a possible D match to TRBD2 (6 bases). The CDR3 sequence is 14 residues long. The germline CDR1 and CDR2 sequences are MNHEY and SVGAGI. V was pared by 2 bases and J by 5 bases, with 12 bases between. CDR3 in amino acids: CASSYLEGSETQYF. The CDR3 coding sequence is TGTGCCAGCAGTTACCTGGAGGGTTCGGAGACCCAGTACTTC.

This clone was seen a single time. The chain is built from TRBV7-3 and TRBJ1-2; D is perhaps TRBD1 (6 bases). Germline lookup yields CDR1 SGHTA and CDR2 FQGTGA. With 5 bases removed from V and 4 bases from J, the gap between germline ends came to 14 bases. There are 14 residues in the CDR3. The CDR3 coding sequence is TGTGCCAGCAGCGAAGGGGGAGGGAGCTATGGCTACACCTTC. As protein: CASSEGGGSYGYTF.

This rearrangement joins TRBV19 to TRBJ2-4, with 10 bases lining up with TRBD1. CDR3 length equals 14 residues. J was trimmed by 8 bases and V by 6 bases; bases with no gene match: 7. CDR1 and CDR2 from the germline V gene are LNHDA and SQIVND (reference sequence). The CDR3 DNA is TGTGCCAGTAGCCTGACAGGGGGCTTCGACATTCAGTACTTC. Translated, it gives CASSLTGGFDIQYF. The whole variable domain, remainder taken from reference TRBV19 and TRBJ2-4, is DGGITQSPKYLFRKEGQNVTLSCEQNLNHDAMYWYRQDPGQGLRLIYYSQIVNDFQKGDIAEGYSVSREKKESFPLTVTSAQKNPTAFYLCASSLTGGFDIQYFGAGTRLSVL.

The chain is built from TRBV5-4 and TRBJ2-7; TRBD2 is a possible D gene (6 bases). V was clipped by 4 bases and J by 3 bases, with 8 bases between them. The CDR3 consists of 12 residues. The V gene's germline CDR1 is SGHNT and CDR2 YYREEE (reference sequence). As DNA, the CDR3 is TGTGCCAGCAGCCGCGGGGTCTACGAGCAGTACTTC. It yields the protein CASSRGVYEQYF. Supplemented by reference TRBV5-4 and TRBJ2-7, the full variable domain reads ETGVTQSPTHLIKTRGQQVTLRCSSQSGHNTVSWYQQALGQGPQFIFQYYREEENGRGNFPPRFSGLQFPNYSSELNVNALELDDSALYLCASSRGVYEQYFGPGTRLTVT.

The rearrangement uses TRBV6-5 and TRBJ1-1, with 8 bases matching TRBD1. Trimming cost V 6 bases and J 1 base; bases outside gene matches: 4. This CDR3 is 14 amino acids long. The V gene's germline CDR1 is MNHEY and CDR2 SVGAGI. This CDR3 reads CASRVGQGNTEAFF. In nucleotides, the CDR3 is TGTGCCAGCAGGGTTGGACAGGGGAACACTGAAGCTTTCTTT.

The CDR3 DNA follows: TGTGCCAGCAGTTTGCAGGGGGATGAAGCTTTCTTT. Translation: CASSLQGDEAFF. The chain uses TRBV6-5 and TRBJ1-1; 7 nucleotides agree with TRBD1. Trimming cost V 4 bases and J 7 bases; bases outside gene matches: 3. Per the germline V gene, CDR1 is MNHEY and CDR2 is SVGAGI. CDR3 length: 12 amino acids.

The rearrangement joins TRBV4-1 to TRBJ1-4, with D maybe TRBD1 (6 bases). Germline values: CDR1 MGHRA, CDR2 YSYEKL. The CDR3 is 14 amino acids. Trimming removed 3 bases from V and 4 bases from J, with 9 bases in between. This CDR3 reads CASSHQGYNEKLFF. CDR3 bases: TGCGCCAGCAGCCATCAGGGGTATAATGAAAAACTGTTTTTT.

This chain joins TRBV16 and TRBJ2-5; D possibly corresponds to TRBD2 (5 bases). Germline-derived CDR1 and CDR2 are KGHSY and FQNENV. Between the trimmed V and J ends, which lost 7 bases and 3 bases, there was a span of 15 bases. This CDR3 has 14 residues. In DNA, the CDR3 is TGTGCCAGCACCCCAATGTCAGCGGAAGAGACCCAGTACTTC. Its protein product is CASTPMSAEETQYF.

The chain employs TRBV6-1 and TRBJ2-2; perhaps TRBD2 as D (6 bases). Trimming cost V 2 bases and J 4 bases, with 14 bases left between them. The germline V gene has CDR1 MNHNS and CDR2 SASEGT. The length of the CDR3 is 16 residues. CDR3: CASSEFRGIGTGELFF. CDR3 nucleotides: TGTGCCAGCAGTGAATTTCGGGGGATCGGCACCGGGGAGCTGTTTTTT.

The chain joins TRBV30 to TRBJ1-4; D not certain. Germline V gene sequence: CDR1 GTSNPN, CDR2 SVGIG (reference sequence). There are 13 residues in the CDR3. Trimming removed 5 bases from V and 2 bases from J, with 9 bases in between. DNA of the CDR3: TGTGCCTGGGAGGGATTGACTAATGAAAAACTGTTTTTT. Amino acid sequence: CAWEGLTNEKLFF.

The J gene is TRBJ1-2, the V gene TRBV14; TRBD1 matches at 7 bases. The germline V gene has CDR1 SGHDN and CDR2 FVKESK. Unmatched junction bases numbered 2, after V lost 3 bases and J lost 4 bases. The CDR3 loop spans 13 amino acids. CDR3 bases: TGTGCCAGCAGCCACTGGGACAGCTATGGCTACACCTTC. Its translation is CASSHWDSYGYTF.

This chain joins TRBV27 and TRBJ2-7; possible D gene TRBD1, 6 bases. The CDR3 is made up of 16 amino acids. Germline CDR1 reads MNHEY; CDR2 reads SMNVEV (reference sequence). V gave up 2 bases and J gave up 0 bases, with 14 bases separating them. Here the CDR3 reads CASSLQTGPLSYEQYF. CDR3 DNA sequence: TGTGCCAGCAGTTTACAGACAGGTCCCCTCTCCTACGAGCAGTACTTC.

This rearrangement joins TRBV7-9 to TRBJ1-1, with 10 bases that match TRBD1. Looked up from germline, CDR1 is SEHNR and CDR2 is FQNEAQ (reference sequence). CDR3 size: 15 residues. V lost 0 bases to trimming and J lost 5 bases; unmatched junction nucleotides: 3. The CDR3 bases are TGTGCCAGCAGCTTAGCCCGGACAGGGGGTACTGAAGCTTTCTTT. Residues: CASSLARTGGTEAFF.

The chain carries TRBV4-1 and TRBJ1-2; 7 nucleotides line up with TRBD1. Unmatched junction bases numbered 3, after V lost 1 base and J lost 4 bases. The germline gives CDR1 MGHRA, CDR2 YSYEKL. The CDR3 runs 14 residues. As DNA, the CDR3 is TGCGCCAGCAGCCAAGGACAGGGAGGCTATGGCTACACCTTC. As protein: CASSQGQGGYGYTF.

V usage is TRBV4-1 and J usage is TRBJ2-3; the match to TRBD2 covers 14 bases. V lost 4 bases and J lost 6; bases outside the gene matches: 12. This CDR3 spans 18 amino acids. Germline lookup yields CDR1 MGHRA and CDR2 YSYEKL. CDR3 bases: TGCGCCAGCAGCCTTATCCCGGGACTAGCGGGGGTAGCCGATACGCAGTATTTT. It translates to CASSLIPGLAGVADTQYF.

This chain connects TRBV9 to TRBJ1-2; the D gene is possibly TRBD1 (5 bases). Germline V CDR1 and CDR2: SGDLS, YYNGEE. V was shortened by 3 bases and J by 2 bases, with 11 bases between the two germline ends. The CDR3 length is 14 residues. CDR3 bases: TGTGCCAGCAGCGGGCACGACAGAAACTATGGCTACACCTTC. This encodes CASSGHDRNYGYTF.

Worth noting for this clone: Other DNA variants within this sample encode the same CDR3. The chain has TRBV7-8 and TRBJ2-7; perhaps TRBD1 as D (6 bases). Germline V gene sequence: CDR1 SGHVS, CDR2 FQNEAQ. The CDR3 runs 14 residues. The germline V and J ends were trimmed by 3 bases and 2 bases, with 11 bases remaining between them. CDR3 sequence reads: CASSFNSGAYEQYF. The CDR3 bases are TGTGCCAGCAGCTTCAATTCAGGGGCCTACGAGCAGTACTTC.

This rearrangement joins TRBV19 to TRBJ1-1; a weak D match, TRBD1 (5 bases). Germline CDR1 and CDR2: LNHDA and SQIVND (reference sequence). Trimming cost V 5 bases and J 1 base, with 11 bases left between them. The CDR3 spans 14 residues. The CDR3 region has the DNA TGTGCCAGTAGTGCGGGACCGAGGAACACTGAAGCTTTCTTT. Protein sequence: CASSAGPRNTEAFF.